This record covers a single T cell receptor (beta chain). Its antigen remains unidentified. A much larger clone differs from this one at a single base, so this may be a read error. The entry originates in a study of blood T cells in healthy people across ages. Points from the study as a whole: Leaving the PBMCs unsorted stopped any conclusive comparison of naive versus antigen-experienced cells. A roughly linear age-dependent decrease characterized TCR beta diversity per million T cells.

Next came a second PCR, run for about 7 to 12 cycles, which used a sample-barcoded 5' primer along with a J-beta primer mix. MiXCR was run by TCRdb on the 5' RACE reads, yielding one entry per CDR3 protein. Among hundreds of thousands of distinct CDR3 sequences listed, 32% were seen once. The CDR3 totals 17 residues. Germline V gene sequence: CDR1 MNHEY, CDR2 SVGEGT. V gene TRBV6-2 or TRBV6-3 combines with J gene TRBJ2-7; no clear D gene. The sequenced sample was blood. This sequence originates from an elderly woman in good health. Here the CDR3 DNA reads TGTGCCTGCAGTTCCCTTAGCTGGGCCCGGAAAGGATACGAGCAGTACTTC. This codes for CACSSLSWARKGYEQYF.